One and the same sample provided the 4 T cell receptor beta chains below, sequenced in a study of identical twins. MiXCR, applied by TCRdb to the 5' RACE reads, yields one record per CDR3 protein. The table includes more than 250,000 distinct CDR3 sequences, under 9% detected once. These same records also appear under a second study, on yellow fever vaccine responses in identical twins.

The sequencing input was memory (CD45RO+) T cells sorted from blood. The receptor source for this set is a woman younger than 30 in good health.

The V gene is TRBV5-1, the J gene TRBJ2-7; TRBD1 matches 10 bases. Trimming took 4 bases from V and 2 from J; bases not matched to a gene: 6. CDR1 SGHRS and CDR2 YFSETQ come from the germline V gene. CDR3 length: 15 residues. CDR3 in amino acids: CASSQGQGPTYEQYV. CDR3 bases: TGCGCCAGCAGCCAGGGACAGGGGCCTACCTACGAGCAGTACGTC.

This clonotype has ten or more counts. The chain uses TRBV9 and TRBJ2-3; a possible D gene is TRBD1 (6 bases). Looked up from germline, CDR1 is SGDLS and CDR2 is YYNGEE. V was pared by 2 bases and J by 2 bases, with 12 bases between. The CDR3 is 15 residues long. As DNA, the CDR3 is TGTGCCAGCAGCGTCACACAGGGCGACACAGATACGCAGTATTTT. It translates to CASSVTQGDTDTQYF.

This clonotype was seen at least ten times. CDR3 coding DNA: TGTGCCAGCAGTCCCCAGGGGCGTTACGGGGAGCTGTTTTTT. Protein: CASSPQGRYGELFF. The chain has TRBV12-3 or TRBV12-4 and TRBJ2-2; possibly TRBD1 for D (6 bases). The CDR3 spans 14 residues. V was shortened by 5 bases and J by 7 bases, with 14 bases between the two germline ends.

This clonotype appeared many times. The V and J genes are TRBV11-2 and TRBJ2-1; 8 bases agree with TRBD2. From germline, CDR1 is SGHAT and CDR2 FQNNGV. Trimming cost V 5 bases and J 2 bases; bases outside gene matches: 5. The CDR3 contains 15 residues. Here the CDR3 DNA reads TGTGCCAGCAGCCCGCCGGGACTAGCCTACAATGAGCAGTTCTTC. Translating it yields CASSPPGLAYNEQFF.